This record covers a single T cell receptor beta chain. The CDR3 covers 15 residues. The data were produced by immunoSEQ multiplex PCR, yet TCRdb's version contains in-frame clones alone and is incomplete. The sample records 150,000 to 200,000 clones, approximately 83% being singletons. The data stem from a study of blood T cell repertoires in COVID-19. At the level of the study: COVID-19 samples, acute and convalescent, were from the United States, Italy and Spain.

The clonotype originates from a man between 65 and 79 years old who had been exposed to COVID-19. Sequenced input: PBMCs or T cells enriched from blood (not recorded which). This chain uses TRBV21-1 with TRBJ1-4. TRBV21-1 represents a pseudogene. The CDR3 sequence is CASSPERTLNEKLFF. In DNA form, the CDR3 reads TGTGCCAGCAGTCCCGAGAGGACTTTGAATGAAAAACTGTTTTTT.